One and the same sample provided the 10 T cell receptor beta chains below, sequenced in a study of T cell responses to AZD1222 COVID-19 vaccine. Data came from immunoSEQ multiplex PCR; TCRdb stores just in-frame clones and leaves some out. The repertoire has 95,000 to 100,000 clones, about 88% of them found once; the top ten carry more than 15%. The material sequenced was peripheral blood, taken 28 days after the second AZD1222 dose. The receptors stem from an adult who received the AZD1222 COVID-19 vaccine.

This chain links TRBV11-2 with TRBJ1-2; 8 bases are shared with TRBD1. V lost 5 bases, J lost 4 bases, and 3 bases stayed unmatched. Looked up from germline, CDR1 is SGHAT and CDR2 is FQNNGV. CDR3 length equals 13 residues. In nucleotides, the CDR3 is TGTGCCAGCAGCCTCGGGACAGGCTATGGCTACACCTTC. Translated: CASSLGTGYGYTF.

The chain is built from TRBV19 and TRBJ2-5; no definite D call. The ends were cut back, 8 bases at V and 4 bases at J, with 8 bases in the middle. CDR1 is LNHDA, CDR2 SQIVND, per germline (reference sequence). The CDR3 length is 11 residues. CDR3 sequence: CASRLRETQYF. DNA for the CDR3: TGTGCCAGTCGATTGCGAGAGACCCAGTACTTC. The full variable domain, rest sourced from reference TRBV19 and TRBJ2-5, is DGGITQSPKYLFRKEGQNVTLSCEQNLNHDAMYWYRQDPGQGLRLIYYSQIVNDFQKGDIAEGYSVSREKKESFPLTVTSAQKNPTAFYLCASRLRETQYFGPGTRLLVL.

This clone was seen just once. The chain is built from TRBV5-1 and TRBJ2-7, with a weak D call TRBD1 (6 bases). CDR3 length equals 15 residues. Germline V CDR1 and CDR2: SGHRS, YFSETQ. Trimming removed 0 bases at V and 4 bases at J, with 14 bases between. DNA for the CDR3: TGCGCCAGCAGCTTGGCGCAGGGGAGAACGTACGAGCAGTACTTC. Protein sequence: CASSLAQGRTYEQYF.

This sequence joins TRBV2 and TRBJ2-3; tentatively, D is TRBD1 (6 bases). From germline, CDR1 is SNHLY and CDR2 FYNNEI. The V and J ends lost 10 bases and 5 bases respectively, with 13 bases between them. The CDR3 runs 12 residues. CDR3 DNA sequence: TGTGCCACGACAGGTTTGGTAGATACGCAGTATTTT. Protein product: CATTGLVDTQYF.

This chain connects TRBV6-5 to TRBJ2-7, with 8 positions matching TRBD1. Germline CDR1 reads MNHEY; CDR2 reads SVGAGI. V was pared by 5 bases and J by 3 bases, with 3 bases of the junction left unmatched. The CDR3 loop spans 13 amino acids. Here the CDR3 DNA reads TGTGCCAGCAGTAGGGACAGGAACTACGAGCAGTACTTC. Amino acid sequence: CASSRDRNYEQYF.

This sequence joins TRBV4-1 and TRBJ2-2; D call uncertain. V shed 8 bases and J shed 0 bases, with 7 bases lying between them. Germline assignment: CDR1 MGHRA and CDR2 YSYEKL. The CDR3 runs 13 residues. CDR3 residues: CASRTSNTGELFF. Here the CDR3 DNA reads TGCGCCAGCCGAACCTCGAACACCGGGGAGCTGTTTTTT.

V gene TRBV5-6 combines with J gene TRBJ2-3; D remains unclear. Trimming cost V 3 bases and J 0 bases, with 14 bases left between them. Per the germline V gene, CDR1 is SGHDT and CDR2 is YYEEEE. The CDR3 covers 16 residues. The CDR3 protein is CASSSIKTISTDTQYF. The CDR3 nucleotides are TGTGCCAGCAGCTCTATTAAAACGATTAGCACAGATACGCAGTATTTT.

The gene calls are TRBV10-1 and TRBJ2-3; D call uncertain. Trimming took off 7 bases at V and 2 bases at J, with 7 bases between the two ends. The V gene's germline CDR1 is WNHNN and CDR2 SYGVQD (reference sequence). There are 12 residues in the CDR3. This CDR3 reads CASKGITDTQYF. The CDR3 region has the DNA TGCGCCAGCAAAGGGATCACAGATACGCAGTATTTT.

The V and J genes are TRBV7-9 and TRBJ2-1; D perhaps matches TRBD1 (5 bases). CDR3 length: 13 residues. Germline V gene sequence: CDR1 SEHNR, CDR2 FQNEAQ (reference sequence). With 2 bases removed from V and 7 bases from J, the gap between germline ends came to 9 bases. The DNA of the CDR3 is TGTGCCAGCAGCTTAAGACAGAAAAATGAGCAGTTCTTC. Its protein is CASSLRQKNEQFF.

The rearrangement joins TRBV28 to TRBJ1-1, with a tentative D call TRBD1 (5 bases). Germline V gene lookup returns CDR1 MDHEN and CDR2 SYDVKM. Trimming stripped 6 bases from V and 7 bases from J, with 9 bases between. There are 11 residues in the CDR3. The CDR3 is CASRQAVEAFF. CDR3 DNA: TGTGCCAGCAGACAGGCGGTTGAAGCTTTCTTT.